The rows below give T cell receptor beta chains drawn from one sample of a study of patients and donors after allogeneic stem cell transplantation. From the RT-PCR reads, TCRdb called clonotypes with MiXCR, one entry per CDR3 protein. The sample includes about 960,000 distinct CDR3 sequences, about a sixth seen only once; the top ten take about 6%. The sequenced material came from blood, either unsorted or a sorted T cell fraction (not recorded which). The receptors were gathered from a human donor who was either an allogeneic HSCT recipient or a stem cell or donor lymphocyte infusion donor (not recorded which). It is not recorded whose cells these are; they may come from a transplant donor. Both conserved end residues are trimmed from each CDR3. Not all rows give a size; the values are once, few, many and, for expanded clones, a class.

v_call	clone_size	j_call	cdr3_aa
TRBV6-5	many	TRBJ2-1	ASSYLSGQGAANEQF
TRBV11-2	few	TRBJ1-4	ASSRQPGEKLF
TRBV29-1	.	TRBJ2-5	SVTTRRETQY
TRBV12-3/TRBV12-4	.	TRBJ2-1	ASSLEAGPNNEQF
TRBV5-1	few	TRBJ1-2	ASSLRTEEYGYT
TRBV19	.	TRBJ2-7	ASSTQGQGTYEQY
TRBV4-2	.	TRBJ1-5	ASSQDGTSDNQPQH
TRBV6-5	many	TRBJ1-5	ASSYGHPKSSRQPQH
TRBV20-1	few	TRBJ1-2	SARDQGIGGYT
TRBV5-1	few	TRBJ2-5	ASSLDLAGLQETQY
TRBV7-2	few	TRBJ2-3	ASGVRPDTQY
TRBV20-1	.	TRBJ2-3	SARLVLGRSDTQY
TRBV11-3	.	TRBJ2-1	ASSSIGTRPFNEQF
TRBV30	few	TRBJ2-7	AWSRQGDEQY
TRBV6-5	many	TRBJ1-2	ASSSEQAGYT